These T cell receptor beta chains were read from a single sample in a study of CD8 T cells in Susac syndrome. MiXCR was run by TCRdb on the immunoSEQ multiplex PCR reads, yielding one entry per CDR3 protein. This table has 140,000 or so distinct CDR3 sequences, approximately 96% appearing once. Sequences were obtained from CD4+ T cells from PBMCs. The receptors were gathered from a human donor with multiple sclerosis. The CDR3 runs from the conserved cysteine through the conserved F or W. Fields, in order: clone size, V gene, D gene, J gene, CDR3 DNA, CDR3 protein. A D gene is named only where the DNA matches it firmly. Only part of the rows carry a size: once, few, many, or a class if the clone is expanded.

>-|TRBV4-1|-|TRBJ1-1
TGCGCCAGCAGCCAAGATCCAGAGATGAACACTGAAGCTTTCTTT
CASSQDPEMNTEAFF
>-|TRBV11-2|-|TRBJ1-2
TGTGCCAGCAGCCTAAGCCCCTACTCTGGCTACACCTTC
CASSLSPYSGYTF
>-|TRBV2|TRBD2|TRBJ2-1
TGTGCCAGCAGCGAAGGGACTAGCGCAACCAATGAGCAGTTCTTC
CASSEGTSATNEQFF
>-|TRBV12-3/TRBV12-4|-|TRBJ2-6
TGTGCCAGCAGATCCGGGTCTGGGGCCAACGTCCTGACTTTC
CASRSGSGANVLTF
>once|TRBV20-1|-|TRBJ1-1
TGCAGTGCTAGAGATTATCACCGGGACGCCGGAGGGTACACTGAAGCTTTCTTT
CSARDYHRDAGGYTEAFF
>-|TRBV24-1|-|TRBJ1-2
TGTGCCACCAGTGGGGCCGGGGCCACGAATGGCTACACCTTC
CATSGAGATNGYTF
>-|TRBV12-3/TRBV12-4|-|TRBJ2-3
TGTGCCAGCAGTTTAGTAGAGGGTTCGGCGCAGTATTTT
CASSLVEGSAQYF
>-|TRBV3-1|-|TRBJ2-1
TGTGCCAGCAGCTATGACTACGGGAGTATCTACAATGAGCAGTTCTTC
CASSYDYGSIYNEQFF
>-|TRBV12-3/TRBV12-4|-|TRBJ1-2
TGTGCCAGCAGTGGAGGGGGTTCTAACTATGGCTACACCTTC
CASSGGGSNYGYTF
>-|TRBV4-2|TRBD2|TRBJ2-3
TGTGCCAGCAGCCAGGCCAAAGCGGGAACCTCCACAGATACGCAGTATTTT
CASSQAKAGTSTDTQYF
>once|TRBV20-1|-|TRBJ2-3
TGCAGTGCTAGAGGGGGGGGGCTAACCGCAGATACGCAGTATTTT
CSARGGGLTADTQYF
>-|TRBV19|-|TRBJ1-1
TGTGCCAGTAGTATGATCGACAGGAGGAACACTGAAGCTTTCTTT
CASSMIDRRNTEAFF
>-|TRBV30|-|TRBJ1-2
TGTGCCTGGAGGGGAAATGGCTACACCTTC
CAWRGNGYTF
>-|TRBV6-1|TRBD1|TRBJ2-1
TGTGCCAGCAGTGCAACGATCCAAACCGGGACAGGGGGCGTCTGGCTGTTCTTC
CASSATIQTGTGGVWLFF
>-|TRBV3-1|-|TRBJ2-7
TGTGCCAGCAGCCAAGTGGGAGTGGGGGGATACGAGCAGTACTTC
CASSQVGVGGYEQYF
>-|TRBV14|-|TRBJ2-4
TGTGCCAGCAGCCAGTCCCACGGCATTCAGTACTTC
CASSQSHGIQYF
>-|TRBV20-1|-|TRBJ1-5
TGCAGTGCCCGAAGGCAGCAAGGAAGCAATCAGCCCCAGCATTTT
CSARRQQGSNQPQHF
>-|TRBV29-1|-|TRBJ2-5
TGCAGCGTTGGGAGTTCAACTCAAGAGACCCAGTACTTC
CSVGSSTQETQYF
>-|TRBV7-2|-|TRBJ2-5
TGTGCCAGCAGCGAAAATTGGGAGACCCAGTACTTC
CASSENWETQYF
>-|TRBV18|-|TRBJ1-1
TGTGCCAGCTCACCGTCAAGGGGGGAAGGAGGCCAAGCTTTCTTT
CASSPSRGEGGQAFF
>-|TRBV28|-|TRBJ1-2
TGTGCAGCGGGGGGCTTGAGGGGCTACACCTTC
CAAGGLRGYTF
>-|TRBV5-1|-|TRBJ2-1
TGCGCCAGCAGCTCACCCGCCGGGCGGGGAGTCTACAATGAGCAGTTCTTC
CASSSPAGRGVYNEQFF
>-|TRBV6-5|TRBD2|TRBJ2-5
TGTGCCAGCAGTATAGGGACTAGCGGCCAAGAGACCCAGTACTTC
CASSIGTSGQETQYF
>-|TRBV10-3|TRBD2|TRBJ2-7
TGTGCCATCAGTGAGTCCGGCGGGAGGGCCTCAGATGAGCAGTACTTC
CAISESGGRASDEQYF
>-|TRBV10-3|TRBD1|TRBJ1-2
TGTGCCATCAGACAGGGGGCCCCCGTCTATGGCTACACCTTC
CAIRQGAPVYGYTF
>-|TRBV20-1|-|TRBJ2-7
TGCAGTGCGCCGGACATTACCTACGAGCAGTACTTC
CSAPDITYEQYF
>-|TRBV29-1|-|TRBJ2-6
TGCAGCGTTCTGAGGGGGGCAGACGGGGCCAACGTCCTGACTTTC
CSVLRGADGANVLTF
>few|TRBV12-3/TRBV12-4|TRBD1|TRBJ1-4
TGTGCCAGCAGTTTATACAGGGGGGATGAAAAACTGTTTTTT
CASSLYRGDEKLFF
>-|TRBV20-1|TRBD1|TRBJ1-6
TGCAGTGCTACCCTCCGGGACAGGGGTTCACCCCTCCACTTT
CSATLRDRGSPLHF
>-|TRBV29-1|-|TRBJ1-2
TGCAGCGCCAAAATGGGGGTAGGGGCAGCTAACTATGGCTACACCTTC
CSAKMGVGAANYGYTF
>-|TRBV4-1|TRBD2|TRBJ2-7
TGCGCCAGCAGCCAGTTCGGACTAGCTAAGTACGAGCAGTACTTC
CASSQFGLAKYEQYF
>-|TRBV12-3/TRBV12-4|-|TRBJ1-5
TGTGCCAGCAGTCTAAGGGCTCGGTCGCAGCATTTT
CASSLRARSQHF
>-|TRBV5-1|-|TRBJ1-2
TGCGCCAGCAGCTTGGTTGGCCGGAATAGGGGCTACACCTTC
CASSLVGRNRGYTF
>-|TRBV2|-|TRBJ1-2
TGTGCCAGCAGTGAAATCGGGACACGACCTAACTATGGCTACACCTTC
CASSEIGTRPNYGYTF
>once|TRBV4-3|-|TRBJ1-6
TGCGCCAGCAGCCAAGAACGGGGAGGTGATTCACCCCTCCACTTT
CASSQERGGDSPLHF
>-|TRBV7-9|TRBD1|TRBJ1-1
TGTGCCAGCAGTCACACCGGGACAGGGGAAGCTTTCTTT
CASSHTGTGEAFF
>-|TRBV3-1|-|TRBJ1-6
TGTGCCAGCAGCCAAGATTCGGCAGGGAGGACACCCCTCCACTTT
CASSQDSAGRTPLHF
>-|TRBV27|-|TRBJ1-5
TGTGCCAGCAGTTTATCGAGGGGTGGTGGGTATCAGCCCCAGCATTTT
CASSLSRGGGYQPQHF